This T cell receptor (beta chain) emerged from a study of beta chain features in type 1 diabetes. Study context: Cell yields, gender and age were comparable in patients and healthy donors. Sorted cells, about 99 million in number, were examined across all samples.

Isolation of CD4+ naive, central memory, regulatory and stem cell-like memory cells was achieved by sorting via CD45RO/CCR7/CD25/CD127/CD95/CD27. This clone was seen only a few times. Sequencing targeted expressed TCRB transcripts, as all isolated RNA had been reverse transcribed. Clones were sequenced by immunoSEQ multiplex PCR, and TCRdb holds only the in-frame ones, with some missing. In the table there are 220,000 or so clones, 68% of which are singletons. This sequence was found in a man aged 30 to 39 in good health. The sequenced sample consisted of naive CD4+ T cells from blood.

The CDR3, as DNA: TGTGCCAGCAGATGGACAGGCTCGACCTACGAGCAGTACTTC. This translates into CASRWTGSTYEQYF. The rearrangement uses TRBV6-6 and TRBJ2-7; 7 bases match TRBD1. CDR1 and CDR2 from the germline V gene are MNHNY and SVGAGI (reference sequence). With V trimmed by 6 bases and J by 2 bases, 7 bases remained unmatched. This CDR3 spans 14 amino acids.